The 26 T cell receptor beta chains below were found in one sample sequenced in a study of blood T cells in healthy people across ages. Then a second PCR, running roughly 6 to 11 cycles, was carried out with a sample-barcoded 5' primer and a J-beta primer mix. TCRdb called the 5' RACE reads again in MiXCR, with one record for every CDR3 protein. Found here are about 970,000 distinct CDR3 sequences, about 51% of them singletons; the top ten hold about a fifth. The material sequenced was blood. These receptors were obtained from a woman in her sixties in good health.

This clonotype was recorded once. The J gene is TRBJ1-4, the V gene TRBV20-1; 8 bases map to TRBD1. There are 13 residues in the CDR3. Trimming at V came to 6 bases and at J to 8 bases, leaving 8 bases not matched to a gene. Per the germline V gene, CDR1 is DFQATT and CDR2 is SNEGSKA (reference sequence). CDR3 loop: CSASQGEYEKLFF. As DNA, the CDR3 is TGCAGTGCCTCACAGGGGGAATACGAAAAACTGTTTTTT.

The chain uses TRBV28 and TRBJ2-4; TRBD1 matches at 10 bases. Trimming removed 5 bases from V and 11 bases from J; junction bases left unmatched: 6. Germline V CDR1 and CDR2: MDHEN, SYDVKM. The CDR3 totals 13 residues. The CDR3 DNA is TGTGCCAGCAGTCCCCCAGGGACAGGGGTTCAGTACTTC. It yields the protein CASSPPGTGVQYF.

The chain couples TRBV5-6 to TRBJ2-1, with 11 bases that match TRBD2. With 5 bases clipped from V and 7 bases from J, the junction kept 14 bases outside the gene matches. Per the germline V gene, CDR1 is SGHDT and CDR2 is YYEEEE. The CDR3 consists of 17 residues. The CDR3 region is CASSLDLAGGPSNEQFF. In nucleotides, the CDR3 is TGTGCCAGCAGTCTAGATTTAGCGGGAGGGCCCTCGAATGAGCAGTTCTTC.

This clonotype was counted once. V is TRBV27 and J is TRBJ2-5; TRBD1 is a possible D gene (5 bases). V was trimmed by 5 bases and J by 11 bases, leaving 30 bases between them. The CDR3 runs to 17 residues. In germline, CDR1 is MNHEY, CDR2 SMNVEV (reference sequence). CDR3 region: CASSPVAVTGTRNEQYF. In DNA, the CDR3 is TGTGCCAGCAGTCCTGTTGCGGTCACAGGTACCCGAAATGAGCAGTACTTC.

In the case of this clonotype: A much larger clonotype is one base distant, so this may be a read error. This rearrangement joins TRBV29-1 to TRBJ2-7, with 10 bases lining up with TRBD1. The CDR3 contains 14 residues. Germline trimming cut 4 bases from V and 8 bases from J; bases unmatched to any gene: 11. Germline V gene data show CDR1 as SQVTM and CDR2 as ANQGSEA. In nucleotides, the CDR3 is TGCAGCGTTGTACAGGGACAGGGGTTCCGGAAGCAGTACTTC. This gives the protein CSVVQGQGFRKQYF.

The rearrangement uses TRBV6-5 and TRBJ2-1, with 8 bases aligning to TRBD2. The germline V gene encodes CDR1 MNHEY and CDR2 SVGAGI. The length of the CDR3 is 14 residues. The V and J ends lost 7 bases and 7 bases, in that order; junction bases with no gene match: 9. The CDR3 DNA reads TGTGCCAGCAAGGGGACTAGTATCGGGAATGAGCAGTTCTTC. This translates into CASKGTSIGNEQFF.

At least ten counts were recorded for this clonotype. The chain joins TRBV7-9 to TRBJ2-1; D is unclear. Trimming removed 0 bases at V and 8 bases at J, with 8 bases between. The CDR3 runs 13 residues. Germline V gene data show CDR1 as SEHNR and CDR2 as FQNEAQ (reference sequence). CDR3 residues: CASSLALSYEQFF. In nucleotides, the CDR3 is TGTGCCAGCAGCTTAGCCCTAAGCTATGAGCAGTTCTTC.

This clonotype was counted a single time. The J gene is TRBJ2-7, the V gene TRBV20-1, with D possibly TRBD1 on 6 matching bases. From germline, CDR1 is DFQATT and CDR2 SNEGSKA (reference sequence). V shed 0 bases and J shed 2 bases, with 14 bases lying between them. The CDR3 sequence is 15 residues long. CDR3 protein: CSARDRAGTTYEQYF. The CDR3 bases are TGCAGTGCTAGAGATCGTGCCGGGACAACCTACGAGCAGTACTTC.

This chain joins TRBV24-1 and TRBJ2-6; D gene ambiguous. From germline, CDR1 is KGHDR and CDR2 SFDVKD. Between the trimmed V and J ends, which lost 5 bases and 0 bases, there was a span of 10 bases. The CDR3 has 16 residues. The CDR3 DNA sequence: TGTGCCACCAGTGCCAGGCCGGTCTCTGGGGCCAACGTCCTGACTTTC. This gives the protein CATSARPVSGANVLTF.

V gene TRBV6-6 combines with J gene TRBJ2-3; D may be TRBD2 (6 bases). The germline CDR1 and CDR2 sequences are MNHNY and SVGAGI (reference sequence). V gave up 4 bases and J gave up 0 bases, with 17 bases separating them. The CDR3 is made up of 17 amino acids. The CDR3 loop is CASSCLGVAVSTDTQYF. Written as DNA, the CDR3 is TGTGCCAGCAGTTGCCTCGGGGTAGCGGTCAGCACAGATACGCAGTATTTT.

This clonotype has more than one count but fewer than ten. It may be a read error: a sequence one base away is much more abundant. The chain recombines TRBV20-1 with TRBJ2-1; 9 bases are a match to TRBD2. The DNA end is a closer match to TRBJ2-7, so the J assignment may be wrong. The CDR3 has 14 residues. Germline CDR1 reads DFQATT; CDR2 reads SNEGSKA (reference sequence). CDR3 amino acids: CSARRLAVYNEQYF. The CDR3 nucleotides are TGCAGTGCTAGAAGACTAGCGGTCTACAATGAGCAGTACTTC.

This clonotype was seen only a few times. V usage is TRBV20-1 and J usage is TRBJ2-1, with TRBD2 identical over 7 bases. In germline, CDR1 is DFQATT, CDR2 SNEGSKA (reference sequence). V was clipped by 4 bases and J by 0 bases; unmatched bases: 6. The CDR3 runs to 15 residues. The CDR3 is CSAKTGTISYNEQFF. The CDR3 nucleotides are TGCAGTGCTAAGACCGGGACTATCTCCTACAATGAGCAGTTCTTC.

This chain joins TRBV6-2 or TRBV6-3 and TRBJ2-5, with 7 nucleotides matching TRBD1. The CDR3 totals 19 residues. Germline lookup yields CDR1 MNHEY and CDR2 SVGEGT. With V trimmed by 7 bases and J by 4 bases, 24 bases remained unmatched. The CDR3 DNA reads TGTGCCAGCAAGTTCGACAAGACAGGGAGTCCCCCGAGCCGAGAGACCCAGTACTTC. This sequence encodes CASKFDKTGSPPSRETQYF.

V gene TRBV24-1 combines with J gene TRBJ1-2; TRBD1 is a possible D gene (5 bases). V lost 5 bases to trimming and J lost 7 bases, with 10 bases between them. Germline V gene sequence: CDR1 KGHDR, CDR2 SFDVKD. The CDR3 is made up of 12 amino acids. CDR3 loop: CATSVPGSGYTF. The CDR3, as DNA: TGTGCCACCAGTGTCCCAGGGAGTGGCTACACCTTC.

CDR3 amino acids: CASSSGQLPDEQYF. Here the CDR3 DNA reads TGCGCCAGCAGCTCGGGACAGCTTCCTGACGAGCAGTACTTC. This chain joins TRBV5-1 and TRBJ2-1, with 7 bases aligning to TRBD1. The J call could be wrong; TRBJ2-7 is a better fit for the DNA end. The CDR3 loop spans 14 amino acids. Germline CDR1 and CDR2: SGHRS and YFSETQ.

J is TRBJ2-7 and V is TRBV15, with D perhaps TRBD2 (5 bases). This CDR3 contains 14 residues. Trimming pared 1 base from V and 2 bases from J, leaving 9 bases between. The germline CDR1 and CDR2 sequences are LNHNV and YYDKDF (reference sequence). The CDR3 DNA reads TGTGCCACCAGCAGAGGAAGCGGCGCCTACGAGCAGTACTTC. Translating it yields CATSRGSGAYEQYF.

The sample holds a few counts of this clonotype. The chain carries TRBV20-1 and TRBJ2-1, with 7 bases fitting TRBD2. CDR3 length equals 14 residues. V shed 3 bases and J 5 bases; nucleotides not matched to a gene: 7. Germline assignment: CDR1 DFQATT and CDR2 SNEGSKA (reference sequence). The CDR3 loop is CSASLGLQDNEQFF. For the CDR3, the DNA is TGCAGTGCTAGCCTGGGACTACAAGACAATGAGCAGTTCTTC.

J is TRBJ2-5 and V is TRBV5-1; TRBD1 matches 7 bases. V was pared by 0 bases and J by 4 bases, with 6 bases of the junction left unmatched. The CDR3 is 15 residues long. Germline CDR1 SGHRS, CDR2 YFSETQ. CDR3 bases: TGCGCCAGCAGCTTGGTTCCAGGGGGAGCAGAGACCCAGTACTTC. It encodes CASSLVPGGAETQYF.

The chain links TRBV2 to TRBJ2-5; TRBD1 matches at 7 bases. V was pared by 7 bases and J by 5 bases, with 10 bases of the junction left unmatched. This CDR3 contains 14 residues. Germline CDR1 and CDR2: SNHLY and FYNNEI. CDR3 amino acids: CASTQERGLETQYF. As DNA, the CDR3 is TGTGCCAGCACCCAAGAGAGGGGGCTGGAGACCCAGTACTTC.

The V call is TRBV7-2, the J call TRBJ2-1; D gene unclear. V lost 0 bases and J lost 4, with 10 bases in between. Germline CDR1 SGHTA, CDR2 FQGNSA. There are 15 residues in the CDR3. The chain's CDR3 is CASSLAVGIYNEQFF. CDR3 DNA: TGTGCCAGCAGCTTAGCGGTCGGAATTTACAATGAGCAGTTCTTC.

This clonotype was counted a few times. The rearrangement links TRBV28 to TRBJ2-5, with TRBD1 matching 8 bases. Looked up from germline, CDR1 is MDHEN and CDR2 is SYDVKM. This CDR3 has 16 amino acids. V shed 4 bases and J 2 bases; nucleotides not matched to a gene: 9. For the CDR3, the DNA is TGTGCCAGCAGTTCATCAGACAGGGGATATCAAGAGACCCAGTACTTC. This translates into CASSSSDRGYQETQYF.

Points on this clonotype: The junction shows a germline mismatch at one end, possibly a read error. The chain has TRBV28 and TRBJ2-7, with D maybe TRBD1 (6 bases). The CDR3 covers 15 residues. Germline V lookup: CDR1 MDHEN, CDR2 SYDVKM. CDR3 amino acids: CAGSLGTPTIYEQYF. The CDR3 DNA reads as TGTGCCGGCAGTTTAGGGACACCTACTATCTACGAGCAGTACTTC.

V gene TRBV15 combines with J gene TRBJ2-3, with no clear D. This CDR3 spans 14 amino acids. The V end lost 5 bases, the J end lost 2 bases, and 11 bases lay between the germline ends. From germline, CDR1 is LNHNV and CDR2 YYDKDF (reference sequence). The CDR3 DNA reads TGTGCCACCAGCGCCCGACGTCCCACAGATACGCAGTATTTT. Translating gives CATSARRPTDTQYF.

This clonotype has a count of ten or more. The chain combines TRBV12-3 or TRBV12-4 with TRBJ2-7, with a weak D call TRBD1 (6 bases). The CDR3 runs to 13 residues. Trimming took 5 bases from V and 3 from J, leaving 11 bases between them. The CDR3 reads CASSPGTLYEQYF. CDR3 nucleotide sequence: TGTGCCAGCAGTCCCGGGACACTCTACGAGCAGTACTTC.

The gene calls are TRBV4-2 and TRBJ2-5, with 8 bases identical to TRBD2. The CDR3 totals 14 residues. From germline, CDR1 is LGHNA and CDR2 YNFKEQ. V lost 7 bases, J lost 2 bases, and 6 bases stayed unmatched. CDR3 DNA: TGTGCCAGCACCCTCGGGAGGGGGCAAGAGACCCAGTACTTC. This codes for CASTLGRGQETQYF.

This clonotype was picked up a small number of times. The rearrangement links TRBV12-3 or TRBV12-4 to TRBJ2-7, with TRBD2 identical over 9 bases. The V gene end was trimmed by 4 bases and the J gene end by 6 bases; junction bases not matched to a gene: 10. The CDR3 extends over 15 amino acids. The CDR3 DNA is TGTGCCAGCAGTTGGCAGGCTAGCGGGATAGGCGAGCAGTACTTC. Translating it yields CASSWQASGIGEQYF.